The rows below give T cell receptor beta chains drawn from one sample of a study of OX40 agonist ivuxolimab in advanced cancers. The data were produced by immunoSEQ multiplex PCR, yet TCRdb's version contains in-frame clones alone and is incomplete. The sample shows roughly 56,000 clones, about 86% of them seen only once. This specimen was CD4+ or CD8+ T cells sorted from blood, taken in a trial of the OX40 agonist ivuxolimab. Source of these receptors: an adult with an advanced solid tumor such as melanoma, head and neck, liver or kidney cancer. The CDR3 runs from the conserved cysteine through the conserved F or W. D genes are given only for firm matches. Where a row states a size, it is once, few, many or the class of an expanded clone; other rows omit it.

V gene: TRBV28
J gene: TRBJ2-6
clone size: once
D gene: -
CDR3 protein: CATKVLVSGANVLTF
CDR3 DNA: TGTGCCACCAAGGTTTTGGTCTCTGGGGCCAACGTCCTGACTTTC

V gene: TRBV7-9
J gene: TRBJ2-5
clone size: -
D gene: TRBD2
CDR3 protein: CASSDSPTGTGGQETQYF
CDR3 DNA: TGTGCCAGCAGCGACAGCCCGACCGGGACGGGGGGCCAAGAGACCCAGTACTTC

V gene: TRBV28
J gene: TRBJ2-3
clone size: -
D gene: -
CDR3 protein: CASSSSGTNTQYF
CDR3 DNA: TGTGCCAGCAGTTCCTCCGGGACGAATACGCAGTATTTT

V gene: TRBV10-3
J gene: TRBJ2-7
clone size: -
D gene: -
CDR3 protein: CAISESFLEQYF
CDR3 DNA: TGTGCCATCAGTGAGTCGTTTCTCGAGCAGTACTTC

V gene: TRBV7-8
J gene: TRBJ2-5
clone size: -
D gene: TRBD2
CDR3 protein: CASSRGWTSGRQETQYF
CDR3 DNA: TGTGCCAGCAGCCGCGGGTGGACTAGCGGGAGACAAGAGACCCAGTACTTC

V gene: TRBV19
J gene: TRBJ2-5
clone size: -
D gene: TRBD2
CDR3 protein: CASSMGLAGETQYF
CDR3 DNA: TGTGCCAGTAGTATGGGACTAGCAGGAGAGACCCAGTACTTC

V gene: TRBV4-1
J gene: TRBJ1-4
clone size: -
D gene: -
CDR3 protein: CASTLRVGASNEKLFF
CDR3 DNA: TGCGCCAGCACCCTCAGGGTGGGGGCGAGTAATGAAAAACTGTTTTTT

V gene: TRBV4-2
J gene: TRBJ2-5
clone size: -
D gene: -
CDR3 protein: CASSPGGGRGEETQYF
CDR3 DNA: TGTGCCAGCAGCCCCGGAGGGGGGAGGGGGGAGGAGACCCAGTACTTC

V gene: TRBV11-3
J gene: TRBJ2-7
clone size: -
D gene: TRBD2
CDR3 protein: CASSLDGAAGAYEQYF
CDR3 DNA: TGTGCCAGCAGCTTAGATGGGGCAGCGGGAGCTTACGAGCAGTACTTC

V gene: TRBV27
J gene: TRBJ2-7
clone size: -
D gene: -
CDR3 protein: CASSLSEGESSYEQYF
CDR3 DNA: TGTGCCAGCAGTTTATCGGAGGGGGAGAGCTCCTACGAGCAGTACTTC

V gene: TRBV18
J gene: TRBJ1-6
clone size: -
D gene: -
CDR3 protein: CASSSSRLRNSPLHF
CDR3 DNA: TGTGCCAGCTCATCCAGCCGACTGAGAAATTCACCCCTCCACTTT

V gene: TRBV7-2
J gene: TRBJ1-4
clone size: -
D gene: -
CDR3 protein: CASSRATNEKLFF
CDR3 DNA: TGTGCCAGCAGTAGGGCAACTAATGAAAAACTGTTTTTT

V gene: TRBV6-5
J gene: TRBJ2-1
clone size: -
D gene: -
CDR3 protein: CASKPGQVYNEQFF
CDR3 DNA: TGTGCCAGCAAACCGGGACAAGTCTACAATGAGCAGTTCTTC

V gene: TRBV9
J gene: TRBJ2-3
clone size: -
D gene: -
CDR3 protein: CASSVGDSDSTDTQYF
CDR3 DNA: TGTGCCAGCAGCGTAGGGGATAGCGATAGCACAGATACGCAGTATTTT

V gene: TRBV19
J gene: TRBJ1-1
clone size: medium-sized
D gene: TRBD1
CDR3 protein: CASSAIDRDTEAFF
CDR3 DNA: TGTGCCAGTAGTGCGATAGACAGGGACACTGAAGCTTTCTTT

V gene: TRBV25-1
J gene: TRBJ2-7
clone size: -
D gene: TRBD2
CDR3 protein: CASTSSGSSYEQYF
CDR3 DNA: TGTGCCAGCACCTCTAGCGGGAGTTCCTACGAGCAGTACTTC

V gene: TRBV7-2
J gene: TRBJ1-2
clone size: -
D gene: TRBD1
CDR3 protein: CASSLVPGQGVGYTF
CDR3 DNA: TGTGCCAGCAGCTTAGTGCCGGGACAGGGGGTCGGCTACACCTTC

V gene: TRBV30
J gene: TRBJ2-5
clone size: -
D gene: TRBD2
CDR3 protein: CAWDRAGVETQYF
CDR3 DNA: TGTGCCTGGGACAGAGCGGGAGTGGAGACCCAGTACTTC

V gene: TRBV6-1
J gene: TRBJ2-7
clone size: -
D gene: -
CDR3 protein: CASSVEFYEQYF
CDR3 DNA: TGTGCCAGCAGTGTTGAGTTCTACGAGCAGTACTTC

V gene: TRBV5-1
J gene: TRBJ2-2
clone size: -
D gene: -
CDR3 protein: CARVLRRNTGELFF
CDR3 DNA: TGCGCCAGAGTCCTCCGGAGAAACACCGGGGAGCTGTTTTTT

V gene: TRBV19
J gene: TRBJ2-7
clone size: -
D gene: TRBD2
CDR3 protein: CASSIDSGLSGSSYEQYF
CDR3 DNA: TGTGCCAGTAGTATAGATTCCGGTCTTAGCGGGAGCTCCTACGAGCAGTACTTC